These 28 T cell receptor beta chains came from one sample sequenced in a study of cytomegalovirus exposure and HLA in healthy donors. PCR primers comprised 60 Vbeta and 13 Jbeta primers. Sequencing used immunoSEQ multiplex PCR; TCRdb keeps in-frame clones, though not all of them. The profile shows 150,000 to 200,000 clones, over 70% of them singletons. The sample comprised PBMCs. These receptors were collected from a woman between 40 and 50 years old in good health and CMV-seropositive.

About this clone: Germline is not matched at one junction end, which may reflect a read error. The chain is built from TRBV19 and TRBJ1-2, with 8 bases identical to TRBD1. Germline assignment: CDR1 LNHDA and CDR2 SQIVND (reference sequence). The CDR3 has 14 amino acids. The CDR3 nucleotides read TGTGCCAGTAGACCCCAGGGGGCGGGGTCTGGCCACACCTTC. Encoded protein: CASRPQGAGSGHTF.

This rearrangement joins TRBV1 to TRBJ1-4; TRBD1 is the table's D call, not checked against the DNA. TRBV1 is described as a pseudogene. This CDR3 region has 17 residues. CDR3 sequence (DNA): TGCACCAGCAGCCAAGTAGGAACAGTTGCAACTAATGAAAAACTGTTTTTT. Its protein product is CTSSQVGTVATNEKLFF.

The rearrangement links TRBV6-5 to TRBJ2-6; D perhaps matches TRBD1 (6 bases). CDR3 size: 15 residues. Germline V CDR1 and CDR2: MNHEY, SVGAGI. V was clipped by 9 bases and J by 0 bases, with 12 bases between them. The CDR3, as DNA: TGTGCCAGTCGGAAACAGGGCTCTGGGGCCAACGTCCTGACTTTC. It is translated as CASRKQGSGANVLTF.

The chain employs TRBV15 and TRBJ2-5, with 10 bases fitting TRBD2. V gave up 0 bases and J gave up 4 bases; unmatched junction bases: 8. The CDR3 is 17 amino acids. The germline CDR1 and CDR2 sequences are LNHNV and YYDKDF (reference sequence). CDR3 region: CATSRDIAGGRAETQYF. DNA for the CDR3: TGTGCCACCAGCAGAGACATAGCGGGGGGTAGAGCAGAGACCCAGTACTTC.

J is TRBJ2-7 and V is TRBV7-2; 7 bases match TRBD2. This CDR3 has 12 residues. From germline, CDR1 is SGHTA and CDR2 FQGNSA. Trimming removed 4 bases from V and 10 bases from J; junction bases left unmatched: 7. The DNA of the CDR3 is TGTGCCAGCAGCTCGACGACTAGCTCCCAGTACTTC. Its translation is CASSSTTSSQYF.

The chain employs TRBV2 and TRBJ1-1, with D maybe TRBD1 (5 bases). Trimming left V 5 bases short and J 0 bases short, with 13 bases between. CDR1 SNHLY and CDR2 FYNNEI come from the germline V gene. The CDR3 is made up of 15 amino acids. DNA for the CDR3: TGTGCCAGCAGTCTTAAGATGACAGTGAACACTGAAGCTTTCTTT. This encodes CASSLKMTVNTEAFF.

J is TRBJ2-1 and V is TRBV11-3; 8 bases are shared with TRBD1. CDR3 length equals 15 residues. V lost 5 bases and J lost 9; bases outside the gene matches: 12. Germline lookup yields CDR1 SGHNT and CDR2 YENEEA. The CDR3 DNA follows: TGTGCCAGCAGCCCAGGGGGCAGGGGGCAAGGTGAGCAGTTCTTC. Its protein is CASSPGGRGQGEQFF.

The chain recombines TRBV4-1 with TRBJ2-7; TRBD1 might be the D (6 bases). CDR1 is MGHRA and CDR2 is YSYEKL in the germline V gene. Trimming removed 4 bases from V and 0 bases from J, with 16 bases in between. The CDR3 has 16 residues. The DNA of the CDR3 is TGCGCCAGCAGCCGCTTTGTCGGGACAAGCTCCTACGAGCAGTACTTC. It translates to CASSRFVGTSSYEQYF.

This chain links TRBV6-5 with TRBJ2-7; D possibly corresponds to TRBD2 (5 bases). This CDR3 is 13 amino acids long. Trimming removed 6 bases from V and 4 bases from J, with 13 bases in between. Germline V gives CDR1 MNHEY, CDR2 SVGAGI. The CDR3 DNA reads TGTGCCAGCAGCTCTAGCTTTTTGTACGAGCAGTACTTC. It translates to CASSSSFLYEQYF.

This chain links TRBV27 with TRBJ2-1, with D possibly being TRBD1 (5 bases). Germline CDR1 and CDR2: MNHEY and SMNVEV (reference sequence). V gave up 6 bases and J gave up 4 bases, with 13 bases separating them. The CDR3 totals 14 residues. The CDR3 nucleotides read TGTGCCAGCAGGGGGCTAGTTGTGTACAATGAGCAGTTCTTC. Amino acids: CASRGLVVYNEQFF.

The rearrangement uses TRBV4-1 and TRBJ1-6; D may be TRBD1 (6 bases). Germline assignment: CDR1 MGHRA and CDR2 YSYEKL. CDR3 length equals 20 residues. The germline V and J ends were trimmed by 1 base and 0 bases, with 19 bases remaining between them. The CDR3 nucleotides read TGCGCCAGCAGCCAAGTTGCAGGGGCCGGCGAAAGCTCCTATAATTCACCCCTCCACTTT. Protein product: CASSQVAGAGESSYNSPLHF.

This clone came up a few times. At one end, the junction sequence differs from germline, possibly due to a read error. This chain uses TRBV7-9 with TRBJ2-7; D is possibly TRBD1 (7 bases). The CDR3 extends over 13 amino acids. The germline gives CDR1 SEHNR, CDR2 FQNEAQ (reference sequence). The CDR3 protein is CSSSPGGNPQQYF. In DNA form, the CDR3 reads TGTTCCAGCAGCCCAGGGGGGAATCCCCAGCAGTACTTC.

V is TRBV9 and J is TRBJ2-1; TRBD2 agrees at 12 bases. This CDR3 contains 17 residues. With V trimmed by 3 bases and J by 8 bases, 12 bases remained unmatched. Germline V gene lookup returns CDR1 SGDLS and CDR2 YYNGEE. Here the CDR3 DNA reads TGTGCCAGCAGCGCTATTCCGACTAGCGGGGGAAACGATGAGCAGTTCTTC. Translated: CASSAIPTSGGNDEQFF.

The V call is TRBV11-1, the J call TRBJ2-5; D is ambiguous. The CDR3 is 15 residues long. V dropped 2 bases and J dropped 4 bases, with 14 bases sitting between them. CDR1 is SGHAT, CDR2 FQDESV, per germline (reference sequence). The CDR3 region has the DNA TGTGCCAGCAGCTTAATCACGGGTATCCGAGAGACCCAGTACTTC. Translated: CASSLITGIRETQYF.

The chain carries TRBV7-8 and TRBJ2-7; D might be TRBD2 (6 bases). Trimming stripped 5 bases from V and 6 bases from J, with 23 bases between. This CDR3 comprises 16 residues. The germline V gene has CDR1 SGHVS and CDR2 FQNEAQ. The CDR3 loop is CASSPPQAGGLVEQYF. CDR3 bases: TGTGCCAGCAGCCCCCCCCAGGCAGGAGGGTTAGTCGAGCAGTACTTC.

This chain connects TRBV19 to TRBJ1-5; maybe TRBD1 (5 bases). The germline V gene encodes CDR1 LNHDA and CDR2 SQIVND (reference sequence). The CDR3 sequence is 15 residues long. Trimming stripped 5 bases from V and 3 bases from J, with 14 bases between. Written as DNA, the CDR3 is TGTGCCAGTAGTTCCCAGGGCAGCTCCAATCAGCCCCAGCATTTT. Encoded protein: CASSSQGSSNQPQHF.

V gene TRBV6-6 combines with J gene TRBJ2-7, with 7 nucleotides matching TRBD1. There are 14 residues in the CDR3. Germline V gene lookup returns CDR1 MNHNY and CDR2 SVGAGI (reference sequence). J lost 2 bases, V lost 5 bases, and 6 bases had no gene match. For the CDR3, the DNA is TGTGCCAGCAGTCCCCGGGACAGCACCTACGAGCAGTACTTC. The encoded protein is CASSPRDSTYEQYF.

The CDR3 here is CAWLGLPEAFF. Written as DNA, the CDR3 is TGTGCCTGGCTGGGGCTGCCTGAAGCTTTCTTT. The chain carries TRBV30 and TRBJ1-1; a possible D gene is TRBD1 (5 bases). The CDR3 runs 11 residues. V lost 5 bases and J lost 6, with 10 bases in between. Germline assignment: CDR1 GTSNPN and CDR2 SVGIG (reference sequence).

V gene TRBV15 combines with J gene TRBJ1-5; no reliable D call. This CDR3 is 15 amino acids long. Germline V gives CDR1 LNHNV, CDR2 YYDKDF (reference sequence). Trimming pared 0 bases from V and 4 bases from J, leaving 10 bases between. The CDR3 DNA reads TGTGCCACCAGCAGAGAACGGTTAGTGAATCAGCCCCAGCATTTT. Its translation is CATSRERLVNQPQHF.

The genes are TRBV19 and TRBJ2-3; 9 bases align to TRBD2. This CDR3 contains 13 residues. The junction had 7 bases not matched to a gene; V was cut back by 7 bases and J by 8 bases. Germline V lookup: CDR1 LNHDA, CDR2 SQIVND (reference sequence). The CDR3 DNA is TGTGCCAGTATGGCGGGGGGGGCCTCTACGCAGTATTTT. Translating gives CASMAGGASTQYF.

The rearrangement joins TRBV7-9 to TRBJ1-2; 7 nucleotides match TRBD1. The CDR3 has 14 residues. V was pared by 1 base and J by 3 bases, with 2 bases of the junction left unmatched. Per the germline V gene, CDR1 is SEHNR and CDR2 is FQNEAQ (reference sequence). Here the CDR3 reads CASSLGQGDYGYTF. CDR3 in DNA: TGTGCCAGCAGCTTAGGACAGGGCGACTATGGCTACACCTTC. The full variable domain, its missing parts supplied by reference TRBV7-9 and TRBJ1-2, is DTGVSQNPRHKITKRGQNVTFRCDPISEHNRLYWYRQTLGQGPEFLTYFQNEAQLEKSRLLSDRFSAERPKGSFSTLEIQRTEQGDSAMYLCASSLGQGDYGYTFGSGTRLTVV.

A word on this clone: Other DNA sequences of this sample code for an identical CDR3. The chain has TRBV5-4 and TRBJ2-7, with 8 bases fitting TRBD1. The ends lost 2 bases at V and 4 bases at J; junction bases unmatched: 2. Germline V gene sequence: CDR1 SGHNT, CDR2 YYREEE (reference sequence). The CDR3 runs to 13 residues. CDR3 nucleotide sequence: TGTGCCAGCAGCTTCGACAGGGGATACGAGCAGTACTTC. Translating it yields CASSFDRGYEQYF.

The chain has TRBV5-4 and TRBJ2-2; TRBD2 is a possible D gene (5 bases). The CDR3 sequence is 18 residues long. From germline, CDR1 is SGHNT and CDR2 YYREEE (reference sequence). With 1 base removed from V and 4 bases from J, the gap between germline ends came to 20 bases. Here the CDR3 DNA reads TGTGCCAGCAGCTTGCTGGCTCGGGCTAGAGCGGTCACCGGGGAGCTGTTTTTT. This encodes CASSLLARARAVTGELFF.

The V call is TRBV7-5, the J call TRBJ1-2; the D call of TRBD1 is as the table states it, not checked on the DNA. TRBV7-5 is an annotated pseudogene. There are 14 residues in the CDR3. For the CDR3, the DNA is TGTGCCAGAAGCCCAACAGGGACCTCCTATGGCTACACCTTC. Protein: CARSPTGTSYGYTF.

The chain carries TRBV19 and TRBJ1-6; D is uncertain. CDR3 length: 13 amino acids. Germline V CDR1 and CDR2: LNHDA, SQIVND (reference sequence). Trimming removed 5 bases at V and 11 bases at J, with 13 bases between. The CDR3 DNA reads TGTGCCAGTAGTTCCGAGCCCAGGACACCCCTCCACTTT. Protein: CASSSEPRTPLHF.

This clone was found once. The junction departs from the called germline gene at one end, perhaps through a read error. The chain employs TRBV5-6 and TRBJ2-6; TRBD1 is a possible D gene (5 bases). CDR3 size: 17 residues. Looked up from germline, CDR1 is SGHDT and CDR2 is YYEEEE. The chain's CDR3 is CASSLGPTESGANGLTF. CDR3 DNA: TGTGCCAGCAGCCTGGGCCCTACAGAGTCTGGGGCCAACGGCCTGACTTTC.

For this clone: This sample includes further DNA sequences coding for the same CDR3. The chain recombines TRBV9 with TRBJ1-5; D not certain. This CDR3 contains 13 residues. Germline CDR1 is SGDLS and CDR2 is YYNGEE. Trimming removed 0 bases from V and 3 bases from J, with 4 bases in between. The CDR3 sequence is CASSVGVNQPQHF. CDR3 DNA: TGTGCCAGCAGCGTAGGCGTCAATCAGCCCCAGCATTTT.

The rearrangement uses TRBV2 and TRBJ1-2; 7 bases fit TRBD1. CDR1 is SNHLY, CDR2 FYNNEI, per germline. The CDR3 contains 17 residues. Unmatched junction bases numbered 18, after V lost 6 bases and J lost 5 bases. The CDR3 DNA is TGTGCCAGCAGCGAGGGGGATACAGGGGCCTTTTGGTATGGCTACACCTTC. Protein: CASSEGDTGAFWYGYTF.